Listed here is a single T cell receptor beta chain. The antigen remains unidentified. These data come from a study of beta chain features in type 1 diabetes. Study conclusions and caveats: The study found fewer insertions and more deletions at VDJ junctions in type 1 diabetes patients.

Trimming at V came to 3 bases and at J to 2 bases, leaving 5 bases not matched to a gene. CDR3 length equals 16 residues. Germline assignment: CDR1 MGHRA and CDR2 YSYEKL. Sampling consisted of one heparinised blood draw per donor, averaging around 100 mL. Via CD45RO/CCR7/CD25/CD127/CD95/CD27, cells of the CD4+ naive, central memory, regulatory and stem cell-like memory subsets were sorted. The whole isolated RNA underwent reverse transcription, so sequencing captured expressed TCRB transcripts. Here immunoSEQ multiplex PCR was the method, and the copy in TCRdb shows in-frame clones only, minus some. The sample lists 40,000 or so clones, under 65% seen once, with 2.1% in the top ten.

The V call is TRBV4-1, the J call TRBJ2-7; 12 nucleotides agree with TRBD2. The sequencing sample was made of Tregs from blood. This TCR derives from a woman aged 18-30 years in good health. The CDR3 loop is CASSQRRTSGTYEQYF. CDR3 coding DNA: TGCGCCAGCAGCCAGCGGCGGACTAGCGGGACCTACGAGCAGTACTTC.